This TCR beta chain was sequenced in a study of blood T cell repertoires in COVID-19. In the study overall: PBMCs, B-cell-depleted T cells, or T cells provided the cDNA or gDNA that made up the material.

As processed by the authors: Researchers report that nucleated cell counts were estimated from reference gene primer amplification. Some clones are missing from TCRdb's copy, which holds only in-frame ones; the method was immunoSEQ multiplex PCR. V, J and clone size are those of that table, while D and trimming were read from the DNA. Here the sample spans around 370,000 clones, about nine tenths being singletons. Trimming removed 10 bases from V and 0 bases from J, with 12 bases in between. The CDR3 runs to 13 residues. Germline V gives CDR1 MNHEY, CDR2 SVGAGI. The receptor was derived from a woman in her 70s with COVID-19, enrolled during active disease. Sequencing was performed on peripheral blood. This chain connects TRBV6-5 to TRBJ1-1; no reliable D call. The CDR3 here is CATEPLLNTEAFF. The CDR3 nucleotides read TGTGCCACCGAACCTCTACTGAACACTGAAGCTTTCTTT.